Below are 2 T cell receptor beta chains sequenced from a single sample in a study of control samples from healthy donors and cancer patients. Profiled with immunoSEQ multiplex PCR; TCRdb holds only in-frame clones, not every one. This sample yields 120,000 to 150,000 clones, of which more than 90% are seen a single time; more than 3% belongs to the top ten. The sequenced material came from blood. Receptors originate from a man younger than 45 in good health.

The gene calls are TRBV28 and TRBJ2-7; D may be TRBD2 (5 bases). The V end was cut by 3 bases, the J end by 0 bases, with 12 bases between. The germline gives CDR1 MDHEN, CDR2 SYDVKM. The CDR3 has 15 residues. The CDR3, as DNA: TGTGCCAGCAGTTTCGTATGGGAGTCCTCCTACGAGCAGTACTTC. Translated: CASSFVWESSYEQYF.

The J gene is TRBJ1-2, the V gene TRBV7-4; TRBD1 is a possible D gene (6 bases). The germline V gene has CDR1 SGHVT and CDR2 SQSDAQ. Trimming pared 5 bases from V and 4 bases from J, leaving 23 bases between. This CDR3 contains 17 residues. CDR3 nucleotides: TGTGCCAGCAGCCCTGTCGGACAGAGGGGTTCTGTCTATGGCTACACCTTC. Translated: CASSPVGQRGSVYGYTF.